A selection of T cell receptor beta chains follows, all from one sample in a study of CD8 T cells in Susac syndrome. TCRdb reprocessed the immunoSEQ multiplex PCR reads via MiXCR and lists one record per CDR3 protein. The sample yields a few hundred thousand distinct CDR3 sequences, about 95% seen once. Sequencing input: CD4+ T cells from PBMCs. These receptors all come from a human donor with multiple sclerosis. CDR3s include the opening cysteine and the closing phenylalanine or tryptophan.

TRBJ2-7,TRBV5-1,14,CASSFNREFYEQYF
TRBJ2-5,TRBV20-1,15,CSARDAGRDQETQYF
TRBJ2-1,TRBV12-3/TRBV12-4,13,CASRATGINEQFF
TRBJ2-3,TRBV20-1,19,CSARDNYPSGSWLADTQYF
TRBJ2-7,TRBV9,15,CASSVGQGVSYEQYF
TRBJ2-6,TRBV6-2/TRBV6-3,16,CASSFGRLSGANVLTF
TRBJ2-7,TRBV10-3,13,CAIVGQGTNEQYF
TRBJ2-1,TRBV20-1,11,CSTQTVNEQFF
TRBJ2-1,TRBV24-1,17,CATSDSGLAGAHNEQFF
TRBJ2-5,TRBV24-1,9,CVSQETQYF
TRBJ1-5,TRBV27,14,CASSSPSSNQPQHF
TRBJ2-5,TRBV18,15,CASSPTGTDQETQYF
TRBJ1-6,TRBV27,17,CASSLMGVSSYNSPLHF
TRBJ2-7,TRBV3-1,16,CASSQEVRVPVGEQYF
TRBJ1-5,TRBV2,13,CASRDRLGQPQHF
TRBJ2-5,TRBV18,13,CASSPAGGETQYF
TRBJ1-1,TRBV10-2,12,CASTPGQGRAFF
TRBJ1-1,TRBV6-2/TRBV6-3,14,CASSYLGGVTEAFF
TRBJ2-7,TRBV2,14,CASSPGTITDEQYF
TRBJ2-5,TRBV4-1,14,CASSQVALVETQYF
TRBJ2-1,TRBV30,14,CAWAVVGTYNEQFF
TRBJ2-1,TRBV3-1,14,CASSPGTVPNEQFF
TRBJ2-3,TRBV20-1,14,CSARGTGETDTQYF
TRBJ2-5,TRBV29-1,12,CSVETYQETQYF
TRBJ2-7,TRBV3-1,14,CASSLRPLPDEQYF
TRBJ2-7,TRBV29-1,13,CSVDRTGQGEQYF
TRBJ2-5,TRBV20-1,15,CSARDRQETQETQYF
TRBJ1-5,TRBV4-2,15,CASSQGPSQDQPQHF
TRBJ1-1,TRBV18,12,CASSPPSQEAFF
TRBJ1-2,TRBV5-4,14,CASTGGTRLYGYTF
TRBJ1-4,TRBV6-2/TRBV6-3,18,CASSYSTASPDTREKLFF
TRBJ1-5,TRBV12-3/TRBV12-4,12,CASSLGPTVGHF
TRBJ1-1,TRBV30,11,CAWTLDTEAFF
TRBJ1-4,TRBV20-1,14,CSARNGQGAVELFF
TRBJ2-1,TRBV19,18,CASSRVDRGLRGAIDQFF
TRBJ2-3,TRBV20-1,15,CSAPGTSGARDTQYF
TRBJ2-3,TRBV7-6,13,CASSLDRTDTQYF
TRBJ2-5,TRBV12-3/TRBV12-4,12,CASSLIPQTQYF
TRBJ2-7,TRBV15,13,CATSRDGWGEQYF
TRBJ2-7,TRBV20-1,15,CSARPTGTGGWEQYF
TRBJ1-2,TRBV18,14,CASSPPDGAYGYTF
TRBJ1-2,TRBV4-1,16,CASSQDLTAINYGYTF
TRBJ2-5,TRBV2,14,CASSEAAGRETQYF
TRBJ1-2,TRBV2,15,CASSEGTIPILGYTF
TRBJ1-5,TRBV20-1,15,CSASLAGKSNQPQHF
TRBJ2-6,TRBV29-1,13,CSVVYSGANVLTF
TRBJ1-1,TRBV13,14,CASSSRTGNTEAFF
TRBJ1-1,TRBV25-1,12,CASRAMNTEAFF
TRBJ1-1,TRBV10-2,12,CASSEPGQRAFF
TRBJ2-1,TRBV18,14,CASSPINEGIGQFF
TRBJ1-2,TRBV18,14,CASSPQGSWYGYTF
TRBJ2-1,TRBV29-1,12,CSVEASGREEFF
TRBJ2-2,TRBV29-1,10,CSVESGELFF
TRBJ2-6,TRBV9,15,CASSVSLSGANVLTF
TRBJ2-1,TRBV2,12,CASSEEAPREFF
TRBJ2-5,TRBV5-4,15,CASSSGLLKVETQYF
TRBJ1-2,TRBV2,14,CASSAGTSAYGYTF
TRBJ2-1,TRBV15,15,CATSTRREGPDEQFF
TRBJ2-7,TRBV12-3/TRBV12-4,13,CASSFQGGYEQYF